Listed below are T cell receptor beta chains from one sample, sequenced in a study of blood T cell repertoires in COVID-19. Data came from immunoSEQ multiplex PCR; TCRdb stores just in-frame clones and leaves some out. The sample has tens of thousands of clones, roughly 87% seen once; the top ten hold around 5%. The material sequenced was peripheral blood. All receptors derive from a woman older than 75 with acute or convalescent COVID-19. CDR3s include the opening cysteine and the closing phenylalanine or tryptophan. Fields, in order: J gene, V gene, D gene, clone size, CDR3 DNA, CDR3 protein. D genes are given only for firm matches. Expanded clones get a size class; other rows say once, few or many, or leave the size out.

J: TRBJ1-2
V: TRBV7-8
D: TRBD1
size: .
DNA: TGTGCCAGCAGCTCACAGGGGGCGGGTAACTATGGCTACACCTTC
CDR3: CASSSQGAGNYGYTF

J: TRBJ2-7
V: TRBV10-3
D: TRBD1
size: once
DNA: TGTGCCATCAGCAGACAGGGGAACTACGAGCAGTACTTC
CDR3: CAISRQGNYEQYF

J: TRBJ2-1
V: TRBV13
D: .
size: .
DNA: TGTGCCAGCAGCTTAGGCTTGAGGGCCCCGTTCTTC
CDR3: CASSLGLRAPFF

J: TRBJ1-2
V: TRBV6-2/TRBV6-3
D: .
size: .
DNA: TGTGCCAGCAGTATCTTTCCGGGGGATGGCTACACCTTC
CDR3: CASSIFPGDGYTF

J: TRBJ1-6
V: TRBV30
D: .
size: .
DNA: TGTGCCTGGAAGGAGAGCTCCTATAATTCACCCCTCCACTTT
CDR3: CAWKESSYNSPLHF

J: TRBJ1-2
V: TRBV4-1
D: .
size: .
DNA: TGCGCCAGCAGCCCCTCTGGCAGGGGAAGCTATGGCTACACCTTC
CDR3: CASSPSGRGSYGYTF

J: TRBJ1-3
V: TRBV9
D: .
size: .
DNA: TGTGCCAGCAGCGTAAGATCAGGCTCTGGAAACACCATATATTTT
CDR3: CASSVRSGSGNTIYF

J: TRBJ2-2
V: TRBV5-6
D: .
size: .
DNA: TGTGCCAGCAGCTTGGTAGAGGCCGGGGAGCTGTTTTTT
CDR3: CASSLVEAGELFF

J: TRBJ1-1
V: TRBV7-8
D: .
size: .
DNA: TGTGCCAGCAGCCAAGATGGGGGAGGGAGCACTGAAGCTTTCTTT
CDR3: CASSQDGGGSTEAFF

J: TRBJ2-1
V: TRBV6-4
D: TRBD2
size: .
DNA: TGTGCCAGCAGTGACATAGCGGGGGGGTACAATGAGCAGTTCTTC
CDR3: CASSDIAGGYNEQFF

J: TRBJ2-3
V: TRBV5-1
D: TRBD1
size: .
DNA: TGCGCCAGCAGCTTGCAGGGGGGCACAGATACGCAGTATTTT
CDR3: CASSLQGGTDTQYF

J: TRBJ2-1
V: TRBV5-1
D: .
size: .
DNA: TGCGCCAGCAGCTTGGCCTTCAGGGTGAATGAGCAGTTCTTC
CDR3: CASSLAFRVNEQFF

J: TRBJ2-7
V: TRBV10-3
D: TRBD2
size: once
DNA: TGTGCCATCAGTGAGGGGGGGGGCTACGAGCAGTACTTC
CDR3: CAISEGGGYEQYF

J: TRBJ2-7
V: TRBV6-6
D: .
size: .
DNA: TGTGCCAGCAGCCCCCCTTTGTTGGGGAGCTCCTACGAGCAGTACTTC
CDR3: CASSPPLLGSSYEQYF

J: TRBJ1-2
V: TRBV28
D: TRBD1
size: .
DNA: TGTGCCAGCTGGACCGGGACAGCTTATGGCTACACCTTC
CDR3: CASWTGTAYGYTF

J: TRBJ1-2
V: TRBV6-5
D: TRBD1
size: .
DNA: TGTGCCAGCAGTTGGGACAGGGGACCTACTGGCTACACCTTC
CDR3: CASSWDRGPTGYTF

J: TRBJ2-7
V: TRBV4-1
D: TRBD2
size: .
DNA: TGCGCCAGCAGCCAAAGTGGGGGGGGTGAAGCGGTCAGCTCCTACGAGCAGTACTTC
CDR3: CASSQSGGGEAVSSYEQYF

J: TRBJ1-4
V: TRBV7-9
D: .
size: .
DNA: TGTGCCAGCAGCAAGGAGAGATTGGAAAAACTGTTTTTT
CDR3: CASSKERLEKLFF

J: TRBJ2-1
V: TRBV3-1/TRBV3-2
D: TRBD2
size: .
DNA: TGTGCCAGCAGCCAAGCCTCCAGCGGGAGCAATGAGCAGTTCTTC
CDR3: CASSQASSGSNEQFF

J: TRBJ2-5
V: TRBV20-1
D: .
size: .
DNA: TGCAGTGCTACTTACCAAGAGACCCAGTACTTC
CDR3: CSATYQETQYF

J: TRBJ2-5
V: TRBV19
D: .
size: .
DNA: TGTGCCAGTAGTCCGCCTGGGCTAGAGACCCAGTACTTC
CDR3: CASSPPGLETQYF

J: TRBJ1-2
V: TRBV4-2
D: TRBD1
size: .
DNA: TGTGCCAGCAGCCAAGAAGTAGGGGGCAGCTACGGCTACACCTTC
CDR3: CASSQEVGGSYGYTF

J: TRBJ2-7
V: TRBV10-3
D: TRBD1
size: .
DNA: TGTGCCATCAGTGCCTACATTGGACAGGCCAGCTCCTACGAGCAGTACTTC
CDR3: CAISAYIGQASSYEQYF

J: TRBJ2-1
V: TRBV2
D: .
size: .
DNA: TGTGCCAGCAGTGTGAGGACTGTACAAAATGAGCAGTTCTTC
CDR3: CASSVRTVQNEQFF

J: TRBJ2-3
V: TRBV7-2
D: .
size: few
DNA: TGTGCCAGCAGCCCGGAACTAGCTTCAGATACGCAGTATTTT
CDR3: CASSPELASDTQYF

J: TRBJ1-1
V: TRBV5-1
D: .
size: .
DNA: TGCGCCAGCAGCTTAGGGGATCGGGACACTGAAGCTTTCTTT
CDR3: CASSLGDRDTEAFF

J: TRBJ2-7
V: TRBV5-6
D: .
size: once
DNA: TGTGCCAGCAGCTTGGGACCTGGGGGCGTTTACGAGCAGTACTTC
CDR3: CASSLGPGGVYEQYF